The present T cell receptor (beta chain) was sequenced within a study of blood T cell repertoires in COVID-19. In the original analysis: Reference gene primer amplification gave nucleated cell count estimates. The protocol was immunoSEQ multiplex PCR, while the TCRdb copy is restricted to in-frame clones and leaves out a portion. Clonal size and the V and J genes are those of that table, whereas D and trimming came from the DNA. This sample carries 200,000 or so clones, 88% of them seen once, and the ten largest clones take 2.5%. The specimen sequenced was PBMCs or T cells enriched from blood (not recorded which). The sequence came from a woman aged 40 to 49 with acute COVID-19.

CDR3 sequence reads: CASSFGGARNTIYF. The CDR3 DNA follows: TGTGCCAGCAGCTTTGGAGGGGCCAGAAACACCATATATTTT. The chain couples TRBV6-5 to TRBJ1-3, with D perhaps matching TRBD1 (5 bases). Germline V gives CDR1 MNHEY, CDR2 SVGAGI. V was pared by 6 bases and J by 5 bases, with 14 bases between. This CDR3 region has 14 residues.